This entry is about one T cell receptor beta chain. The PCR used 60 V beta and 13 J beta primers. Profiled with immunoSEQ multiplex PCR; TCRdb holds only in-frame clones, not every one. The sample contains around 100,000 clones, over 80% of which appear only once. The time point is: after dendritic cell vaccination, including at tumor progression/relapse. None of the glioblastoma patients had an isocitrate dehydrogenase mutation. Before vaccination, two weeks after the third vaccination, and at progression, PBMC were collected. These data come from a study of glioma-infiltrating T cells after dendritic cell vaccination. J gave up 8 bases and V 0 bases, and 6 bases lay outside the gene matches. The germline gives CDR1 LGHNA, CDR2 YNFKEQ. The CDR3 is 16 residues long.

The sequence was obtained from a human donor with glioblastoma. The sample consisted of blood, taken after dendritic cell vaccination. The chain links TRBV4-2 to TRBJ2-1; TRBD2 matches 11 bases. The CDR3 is CASSQDRLAGLDEQFF. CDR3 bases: TGTGCCAGCAGCCAAGATCGACTAGCGGGGCTGGATGAGCAGTTCTTC.